The source of this T cell receptor (beta chain) is a study of T and B cells in COVID-19 patients. Overall study: Blood was sampled from COVID-19 patients who were either actively infected or recovered. The study's findings and limits: In COVID-19 patients, T cell receptor beta variable and joining gene use was reportedly strongly skewed.

BIOMED2 TRB-A/B primer pools were used in multiplex TRB PCR. MiXCR was run by TCRdb on the multiplex PCR reads, yielding one entry per CDR3 protein. Among more than 5,000 distinct CDR3 sequences listed, 33% were seen once. TRB was amplified from about 260-540 ng of blood genomic DNA. With respect to this clonotype: Its specificity is not known.

From germline, CDR1 is DFQATT and CDR2 SNEGSKA (reference sequence). This CDR3 has 16 residues. V lost 2 bases to trimming and J lost 0 bases; unmatched junction nucleotides: 7. The TCR originated in a human donor with active COVID-19. Sequenced sample: blood. The V and J genes are TRBV20-1 and TRBJ2-1; TRBD2 aligns across 7 bases. The CDR3 DNA reads TGCAGTGCTAGACTCTCGGGCGGGAGCTCCTACAATGAGCAGTTCTTC. This sequence encodes CSARLSGGSSYNEQFF.